Below are 12 T cell receptor beta chains sequenced from a single sample in a study of OX40 agonist ivuxolimab in advanced cancers. The method was immunoSEQ multiplex PCR; TCRdb's version includes in-frame clones alone and lacks a portion of them. The sample yields 91,000 or so clones, approximately 95% seen once. The sequencing used CD4+ or CD8+ T cells sorted from blood, collected in a trial of the OX40 agonist ivuxolimab. These receptors originate from an adult with an advanced solid tumor such as melanoma, head and neck, liver or kidney cancer.

This sequence joins TRBV19 and TRBJ2-7, with D tentatively TRBD1 (6 bases). Germline values: CDR1 LNHDA, CDR2 SQIVND (reference sequence). This CDR3 has 14 residues. V shed 4 bases and J shed 4 bases, with 14 bases lying between them. The CDR3 bases are TGTGCCAGTAGTACACACGGGACAATGTACGAGCAGTACTTC. The encoded protein is CASSTHGTMYEQYF.

The chain couples TRBV2 to TRBJ2-3; D call uncertain. CDR3 length: 12 amino acids. CDR1 and CDR2 (germline): SNHLY, FYNNEI. Between the trimmed V and J ends, which lost 6 bases and 0 bases, there was a span of 4 bases. As DNA, the CDR3 is TGTGCCAGCAGGGCCAGCACAGATACGCAGTATTTT. It translates to CASRASTDTQYF.

The V and J genes are TRBV5-6 and TRBJ1-3; no clear D gene. Looked up from germline, CDR1 is SGHDT and CDR2 is YYEEEE. V was clipped by 1 base and J by 0 bases, with 8 bases between them. This CDR3 spans 15 amino acids. DNA of the CDR3: TGTGCCAGCAGCTTGCTAGGGCCCTCTGGAAACACCATATATTTT. Protein: CASSLLGPSGNTIYF.

The chain joins TRBV6-6 to TRBJ2-7; 8 nucleotides align to TRBD2. V was pared by 10 bases and J by 3 bases, with 8 bases of the junction left unmatched. CDR3 length: 13 residues. The germline CDR1 and CDR2 sequences are MNHNY and SVGAGI (reference sequence). CDR3 region: CATRGGTDYEQYF. The CDR3 coding sequence is TGTGCCACTCGGGGGGGAACTGACTACGAGCAGTACTTC.

The chain uses TRBV18 and TRBJ2-1, with 10 bases that match TRBD2. This CDR3 is built from 14 residues. Germline CDR1 reads KGHSH; CDR2 reads LQKENI. V was pared by 2 bases and J by 12 bases, with 7 bases of the junction left unmatched. Here the CDR3 DNA reads TGTGCCAGCTCACCAGAGCGGGGGGGCCGAGGGCAGTTCTTC. It yields the protein CASSPERGGRGQFF.

The rearrangement links TRBV6-5 to TRBJ1-5, with D hard to call. CDR3 length: 14 amino acids. V lost 6 bases and J lost 4, with 13 bases in between. Germline assignment: CDR1 MNHEY and CDR2 SVGAGI. CDR3 in amino acids: CASSRIGSNQPQHF. Here the CDR3 DNA reads TGTGCCAGCAGCCGGATAGGGTCTAATCAGCCCCAGCATTTT.

This rearrangement joins TRBV5-1 to TRBJ2-1, with no clear D. Looked up from germline, CDR1 is SGHRS and CDR2 is YFSETQ. V was clipped by 5 bases and J by 6 bases, with 6 bases between them. This CDR3 region has 11 residues. The CDR3 DNA follows: TGCGCCAGCAGTTTCCTCAATGAGCAGTTCTTC. Translated: CASSFLNEQFF.

This chain joins TRBV28 and TRBJ1-3, with D possibly matching TRBD1 (6 bases). With 3 bases removed from V and 9 bases from J, the gap between germline ends came to 15 bases. The CDR3 is 14 amino acids. Germline V gene lookup returns CDR1 MDHEN and CDR2 SYDVKM. The CDR3 sequence: CASSFSGAPSTIYF. As DNA, the CDR3 is TGTGCCAGCAGTTTTTCAGGGGCTCCATCCACCATATATTTT. Full variable domain (outside the CDR3, taken from reference TRBV28 and TRBJ1-3): DVKVTQSSRYLVKRTGEKVFLECVQDMDHENMFWYRQDPGLGLRLIYFSYDVKMKEKGDIPEGYSVSREKKERFSLILESASTNQTSMYLCASSFSGAPSTIYFGEGSWLTVV.

The V gene is TRBV29-1, the J gene TRBJ2-7, with D perhaps being TRBD1 or TRBD2 (5 bases each). V shed 4 bases and J shed 6 bases, with 16 bases lying between them. Germline loops: CDR1 SQVTM, CDR2 ANQGSEA. The CDR3 contains 13 residues. CDR3 in amino acids: CSVGDIGTSEQYF. As DNA, the CDR3 is TGCAGCGTTGGGGATATAGGGACCTCCGAGCAGTACTTC.

The J gene is TRBJ2-7, the V gene TRBV28, with 7 bases fitting TRBD2. The V gene's germline CDR1 is MDHEN and CDR2 SYDVKM. Trimming removed 2 bases from V and 6 bases from J; junction bases left unmatched: 7. This CDR3 is 14 amino acids long. The CDR3 DNA reads as TGTGCCAGCAGTTTAGGGACTACCTGGGCCGAGCAGTACTTC. Amino acids: CASSLGTTWAEQYF.

V is TRBV5-1 and J is TRBJ1-6; D perhaps matches TRBD1 (5 bases). The germline V gene encodes CDR1 SGHRS and CDR2 YFSETQ. This CDR3 comprises 15 residues. The V gene lost 4 bases and the J gene lost 9 bases, with 17 bases spanning the gap. The chain's CDR3 is CASSPGTSPGSPLHF. In nucleotides, the CDR3 is TGCGCCAGCAGCCCCGGGACGTCCCCCGGTTCACCCCTCCACTTT.

This rearrangement joins TRBV10-3 to TRBJ2-4; D unresolved. Germline CDR1 and CDR2: ENHRY and SYGVKD. There are 13 residues in the CDR3. Trimming pared 0 bases from V and 3 bases from J, leaving 3 bases between. The CDR3 coding sequence is TGTGCCATCAGTGAGTCCGACAAAAACATTCAGTACTTC. Amino acids: CAISESDKNIQYF.